Presented here are 6 T cell receptor beta chains from one specimen sequenced in a study of tumor-infiltrating lymphocytes in primary liver carcinoma. Starting material of about 0.45 ug total RNA yielded TCR beta cDNA via a constant-region primer. Each TCR beta library was derived from three nested multiplex PCR rounds that employed slightly modified ARM-PCR. In the first two PCR rounds, TRBV1-TRBV30 forward primers were paired with a C-beta reverse primer, and each round lasted around 10 cycles. TCRdb re-analysed the multiplex PCR reads in MiXCR, keeping a single row per CDR3 protein. The sample consists of 330,000 or so distinct CDR3 sequences, almost 65% of them appearing once. For blood RNA, unsorted whole blood served as the source, and germline DNA was extracted too. Sequenced: peripheral blood. These receptors were obtained from a man aged 40-55 years with primary liver carcinoma and hepatitis B virus infection.

This clonotype has ten or more counts. V and J are TRBV6-6 and TRBJ1-4, with TRBD1 matching 9 bases. Germline V lookup: CDR1 MNHNY, CDR2 SVGAGI (reference sequence). The CDR3 has 14 residues. After removal of 6 bases from V and 6 bases from J, the junction contained 5 bases not matched to a gene. This CDR3 reads CASSRDRVDEKLFF. As DNA, the CDR3 is TGTGCCAGCAGCAGGGACAGGGTAGATGAAAAACTGTTTTTT.

The chain combines TRBV6-1 with TRBJ2-1, with 11 bases identical to TRBD2. The CDR3 is made up of 14 amino acids. V lost 6 bases to trimming and J lost 9 bases; unmatched junction nucleotides: 7. Looked up from germline, CDR1 is MNHNS and CDR2 is SASEGT. The DNA of the CDR3 is TGTGCCAGCAGCTCTAGCGGGAGGCGCAGTGAGCAGTTCTTC. It translates to CASSSSGRRSEQFF.

Remarks on this clonotype: The CDR3 end shows no conserved phenylalanine or tryptophan, and so a read error is likely. The chain uses TRBV11-2 and TRBJ2-3; 11 positions agree with TRBD2. The germline V gene encodes CDR1 SGHAT and CDR2 FQNNGV. V dropped 5 bases and J dropped 0; count of bases not matched to a gene: 7. The CDR3 consists of 17 residues. In DNA form, the CDR3 reads TGTGCCAGCAGCAAATACCGGACTAGCGGGAGCACAGATACGCAGTATTAT. Translating gives CASSKYRTSGSTDTQYY.

On this clonotype: It may be a read error: a sequence one base away is much more abundant. The chain couples TRBV6-6 to TRBJ2-7; maybe TRBD1 (5 bases). CDR1 MNHNY and CDR2 SVGAGI come from the germline V gene (reference sequence). CDR3 length: 13 residues. CDR3 sequence: CASREQGSYEHYF. The CDR3 DNA reads TGTGCCAGCAGAGAGCAGGGTTCCTACGAGCACTACTTC.

Note on this clonotype: The CDR3 carries no conserved terminal phenylalanine or tryptophan, so it likely arises from a read error. V usage is TRBV11-2 and J usage is TRBJ2-7; TRBD2 agrees at 11 bases. The CDR3 is 16 residues long. V shed 5 bases and J 1 base; nucleotides not matched to a gene: 7. The germline gives CDR1 SGHAT, CDR2 FQNNGV. The CDR3 region has the DNA TGTGCCAGCAGCATAGCGGGACTAGCGGCTTCCTACGAGCAGTACTAC. It yields the protein CASSIAGLAASYEQYY.

A note on this clonotype: A single base separates this from a much larger clone, so it may be a read error. The chain joins TRBV6-2 or TRBV6-3 to TRBJ1-6; D not certain. The germline gives CDR1 MNHEY, CDR2 SVGEGT. V was pared by 4 bases and J by 15 bases, with 16 bases between. CDR3 size: 13 residues. The CDR3 sequence: CASSSPVLQSLHF. The CDR3 DNA follows: TGTGCCAGCAGTTCACCGGTCCTGCAAAGCCTCCACTTT.